One T cell receptor (beta chain) is described in this entry. This clone's antigen is unknown. No much larger clone exists at a distance of one base, and base qualities are not known. The trial excluded patients who had a history of autoimmune disease or were on systemic immunosuppression. Peripheral blood for TCR sequencing was collected from all dose cohorts at baseline, on cycle 4 day 1, and on cycle 7 day 1. The samples were taken from a phase I, first-in-human, multicenter, open-label dose-escalation trial of ivuxolimab. Adults with locally advanced or metastatic melanoma, renal cell, hepatocellular, or head and neck squamous cell carcinoma were enrolled in the trial. Before TCR sequencing, CD4+ T cells and CD8+ T cells were sorted from peripheral blood as separate populations. The data stem from a study of OX40 agonist ivuxolimab in advanced cancers. Broadly, across the study: The costimulatory receptor OX40 (CD134) was targeted by ivuxolimab, a fully human IgG2 agonistic monoclonal antibody. Patients were allowed to have had prior anti-PD-1, anti-PD-L1 or anti-CTLA-4 therapy, and approximately 43% of the dose-escalation patients had previously received checkpoint inhibitors. In the dose-escalation cohort, roughly 80% of patients were male, and the mean age was roughly 60 years, with a range of 23 to 79. Partial responses occurred in three dose-escalation patients: two with cutaneous melanoma and one with hepatocellular carcinoma. The paper describes the monotherapy dose-escalation part (N = 52 patients) of the phase I trial of ivuxolimab. Intravenous ivuxolimab was administered to patients every 2 weeks at six dose levels: 0.01, 0.1, 0.3, 1.5, 3 and 10 mg/kg. The purpose of peripheral TCRbeta sequencing was to test whether ivuxolimab changed TCR sequence diversity and led to clonal T-cell expansion. Among the roughly 54 dose-escalation patients, some 20 had hepatocellular carcinoma, roughly 15 melanoma, 9 renal cell carcinoma and 9 head and neck cancer. Results and caveats for the whole study, not just this receptor: The antigen specificity of the clonally expanded peripheral T cells was not determined. Clonal expansion of both CD4+ and CD8+ blood T cells was observed from baseline to week 6 at doses 0.1 to 3.0 mg/kg. Partial responders in the 0.1-3.0 mg/kg groups had among the lowest normalized peripheral clonal expansion, especially among CD8+ T cells. After ivuxolimab, more expanded clones were found on average in CD8+ T cells than in CD4+ T cells. Low levels of normalized T-cell clonal expansion were also seen in some nonresponding patients.

V lost 4 bases and J lost 4 bases, and the count of bases not matched to a germline gene is 5. CDR1 and CDR2 are read off the germline V gene as SNHLY and FYNNEI. There are 16 amino acids in the CDR3, from cysteine to phenylalanine inclusive. Here the CDR3 DNA is all that survives: 48 bases in frame from base 1. For sequencing of the TCRbeta CDR3 region, genomic DNA was extracted from the sorted cells. TCRbeta CDR3 regions were sequenced using the immunoSEQ Assay. In its TCRdb copy, this immuneACCESS table keeps in-frame sequences only and misses some clones. Where compared with another copy, unresolved V genes explain less than half of these, and the others have no known cause. This sample comprises 98,000 or so clones, about 85% of them detected only once. The ten largest clones represent around 0.82% of the sample.

The receptor was derived from an adult with an advanced solid tumor such as melanoma, head and neck, liver or kidney cancer. Here the sequenced sample was CD4+ or CD8+ T cells sorted from blood, taken in a trial of the OX40 agonist ivuxolimab. The sequence joins TRBV2 to TRBJ2-2, with 11 junctional bases fitting TRBD2. The DNA sequence is TGTGCCAGCAGTGGGTCCGGGACTAGCGGCACCGGGGAGCTGTTTTTT. It specifies CASSGSGTSGTGELFF.